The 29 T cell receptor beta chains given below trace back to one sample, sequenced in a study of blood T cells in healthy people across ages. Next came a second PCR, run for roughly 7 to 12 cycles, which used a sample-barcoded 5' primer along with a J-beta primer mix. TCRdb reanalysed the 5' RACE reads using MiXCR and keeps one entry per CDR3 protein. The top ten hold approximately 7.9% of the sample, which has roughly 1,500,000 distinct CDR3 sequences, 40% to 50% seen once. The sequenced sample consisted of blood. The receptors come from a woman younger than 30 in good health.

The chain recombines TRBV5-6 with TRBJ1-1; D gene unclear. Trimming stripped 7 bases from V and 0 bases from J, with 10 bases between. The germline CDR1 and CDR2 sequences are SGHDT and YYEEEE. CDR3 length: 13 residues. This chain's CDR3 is CASQRGVNTEAFF. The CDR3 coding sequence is TGTGCCAGCCAGCGAGGAGTGAACACTGAAGCTTTCTTT.

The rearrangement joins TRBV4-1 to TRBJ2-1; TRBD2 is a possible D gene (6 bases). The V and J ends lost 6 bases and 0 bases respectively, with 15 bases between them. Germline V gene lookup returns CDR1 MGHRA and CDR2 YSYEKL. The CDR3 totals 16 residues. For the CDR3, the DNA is TGCGCCAGCAGTCACGTGGAGGGGCACTCCTACAATGAGCAGTTCTTC. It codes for CASSHVEGHSYNEQFF.

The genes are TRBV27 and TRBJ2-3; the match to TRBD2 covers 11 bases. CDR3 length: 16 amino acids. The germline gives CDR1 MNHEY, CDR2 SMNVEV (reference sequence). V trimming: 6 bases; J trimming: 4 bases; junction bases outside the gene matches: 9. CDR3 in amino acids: CASSPDSGGAPDTQYF. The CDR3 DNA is TGTGCCAGCAGCCCAGATAGCGGGGGGGCTCCAGATACGCAGTATTTT.

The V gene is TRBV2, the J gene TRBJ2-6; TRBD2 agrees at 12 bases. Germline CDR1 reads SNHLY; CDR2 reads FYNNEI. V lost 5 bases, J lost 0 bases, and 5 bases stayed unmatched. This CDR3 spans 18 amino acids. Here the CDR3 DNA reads TGTGCCAGCAGTCTCCCGACTAGCGGGGGCTCTGGGGCCAACGTCCTGACTTTC. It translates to CASSLPTSGGSGANVLTF.

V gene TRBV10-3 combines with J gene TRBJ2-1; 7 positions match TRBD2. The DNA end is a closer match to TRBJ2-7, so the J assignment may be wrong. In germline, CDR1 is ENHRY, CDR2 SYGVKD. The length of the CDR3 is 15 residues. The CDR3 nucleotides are TGTGCCATCAGGAGCGGGGTAAGCTCCTACAATGAGCAGTACTTC. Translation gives CAIRSGVSSYNEQYF.

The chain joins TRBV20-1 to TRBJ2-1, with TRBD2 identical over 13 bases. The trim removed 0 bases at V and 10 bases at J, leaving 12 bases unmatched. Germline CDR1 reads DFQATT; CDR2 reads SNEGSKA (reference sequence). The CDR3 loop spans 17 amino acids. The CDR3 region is CSARDKGTSGVVKEQFF. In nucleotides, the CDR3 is TGCAGTGCTAGAGATAAGGGGACTAGCGGGGTTGTCAAGGAGCAGTTCTTC.

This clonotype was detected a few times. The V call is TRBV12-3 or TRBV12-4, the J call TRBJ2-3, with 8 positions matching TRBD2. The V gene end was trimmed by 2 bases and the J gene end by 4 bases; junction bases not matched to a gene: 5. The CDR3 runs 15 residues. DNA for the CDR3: TGTGCCAGCAGTTTAAGACGGGGGGGCCCAGATACGCAGTATTTT. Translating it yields CASSLRRGGPDTQYF.

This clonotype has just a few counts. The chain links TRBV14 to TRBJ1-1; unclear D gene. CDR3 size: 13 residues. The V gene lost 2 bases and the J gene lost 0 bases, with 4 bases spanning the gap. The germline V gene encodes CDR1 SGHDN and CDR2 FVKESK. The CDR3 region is CASSQNVNTEAFF. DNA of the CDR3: TGTGCCAGCAGCCAAAACGTGAACACTGAAGCTTTCTTT. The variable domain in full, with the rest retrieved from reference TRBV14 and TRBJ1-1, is EAGVTQFPSHSVIEKGQTVTLRCDPISGHDNLYWYRRVMGKEIKFLLHFVKESKQDESGMPNNRFLAERTGGTYSTLKVQPAELEDSGVYFCASSQNVNTEAFFGQGTRLTVV.

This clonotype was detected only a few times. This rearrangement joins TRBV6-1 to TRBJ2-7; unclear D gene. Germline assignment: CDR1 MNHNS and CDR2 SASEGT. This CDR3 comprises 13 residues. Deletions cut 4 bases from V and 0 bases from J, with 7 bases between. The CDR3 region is CASSGADSYEQYF. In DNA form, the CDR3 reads TGTGCCAGCAGTGGGGCTGACTCCTACGAGCAGTACTTC.

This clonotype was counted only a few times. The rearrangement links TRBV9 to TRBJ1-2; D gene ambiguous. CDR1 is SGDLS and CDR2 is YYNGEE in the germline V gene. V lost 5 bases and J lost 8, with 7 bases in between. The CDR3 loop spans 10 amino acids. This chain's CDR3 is CASSSTGYTF. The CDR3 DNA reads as TGTGCCAGCAGTTCGACGGGCTACACCTTC.

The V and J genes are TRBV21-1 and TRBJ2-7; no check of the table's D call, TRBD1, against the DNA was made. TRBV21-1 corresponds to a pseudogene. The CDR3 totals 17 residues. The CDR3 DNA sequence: TGTGCCAGCAGCAAAGCGCTTCGGACAGGGGCAACCTACGAGCAGTACTTC. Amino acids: CASSKALRTGATYEQYF.

CDR3 residues: CASSSHSGTREKLFF. In DNA, the CDR3 is TGTGCCAGCAGCTCCCATTCCGGGACACGTGAAAAACTGTTTTTT. V usage is TRBV7-2 and J usage is TRBJ1-4; the D gene is possibly TRBD1 (6 bases). This CDR3 is 15 amino acids long. V shed 4 bases and J shed 7 bases, with 16 bases lying between them. Germline V gene lookup returns CDR1 SGHTA and CDR2 FQGNSA.

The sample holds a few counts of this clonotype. The CDR3 reads CASSQPLAEETQYF. The CDR3 DNA is TGCGCCAGCAGCCAACCCCTAGCGGAAGAGACCCAGTACTTC. The V call is TRBV4-1, the J call TRBJ2-5, with 7 bases lining up with TRBD2. After removal of 2 bases from V and 3 bases from J, the junction contained 3 bases not matched to a gene. Per the germline V gene, CDR1 is MGHRA and CDR2 is YSYEKL. The CDR3 is 14 residues long.

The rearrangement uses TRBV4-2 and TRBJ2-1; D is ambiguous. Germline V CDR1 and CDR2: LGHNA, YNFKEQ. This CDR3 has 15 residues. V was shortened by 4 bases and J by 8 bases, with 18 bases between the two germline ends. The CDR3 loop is CASSPRTRFSDEQFF. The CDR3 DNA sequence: TGTGCCAGCAGCCCCAGGACCAGGTTTTCGGATGAGCAGTTCTTC.

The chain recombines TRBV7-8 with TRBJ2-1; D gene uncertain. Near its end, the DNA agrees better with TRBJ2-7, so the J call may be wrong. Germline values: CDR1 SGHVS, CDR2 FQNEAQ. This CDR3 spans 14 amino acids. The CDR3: CASSPRHPDGEQYF. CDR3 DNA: TGTGCCAGCAGCCCAAGACATCCAGACGGGGAGCAGTACTTC.

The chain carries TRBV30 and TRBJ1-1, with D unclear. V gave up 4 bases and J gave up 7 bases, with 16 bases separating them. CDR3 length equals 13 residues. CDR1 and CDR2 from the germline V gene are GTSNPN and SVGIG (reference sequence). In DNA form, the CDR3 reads TGTGCCTGGAACCCACGGGCAGTTTATGAAGCTTTCTTT. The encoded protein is CAWNPRAVYEAFF.

CDR3 coding DNA: TGTGCCAGCAGCTTCCCCAGACCCTACGAGCAGTACTTC. This sequence encodes CASSFPRPYEQYF. The V and J genes are TRBV7-2 and TRBJ2-7, with no clear D. This CDR3 spans 13 amino acids. From germline, CDR1 is SGHTA and CDR2 FQGNSA. The V end was cut by 3 bases, the J end by 2 bases, with 8 bases between.

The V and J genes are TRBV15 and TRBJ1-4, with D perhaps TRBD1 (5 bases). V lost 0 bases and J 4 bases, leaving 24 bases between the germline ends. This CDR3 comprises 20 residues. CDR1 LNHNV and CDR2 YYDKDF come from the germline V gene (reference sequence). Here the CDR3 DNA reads TGTGCCACCAGCAGAGATTCCGCCCGCTTTAACCGGGACTATAATGAAAAACTGTTTTTT. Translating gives CATSRDSARFNRDYNEKLFF.

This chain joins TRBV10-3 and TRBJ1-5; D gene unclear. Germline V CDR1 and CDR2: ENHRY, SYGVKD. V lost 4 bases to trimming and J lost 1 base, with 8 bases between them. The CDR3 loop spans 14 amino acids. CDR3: CAISGSWSNQPQHF. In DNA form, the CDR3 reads TGTGCCATCAGTGGAAGTTGGAGCAATCAGCCCCAGCATTTT.

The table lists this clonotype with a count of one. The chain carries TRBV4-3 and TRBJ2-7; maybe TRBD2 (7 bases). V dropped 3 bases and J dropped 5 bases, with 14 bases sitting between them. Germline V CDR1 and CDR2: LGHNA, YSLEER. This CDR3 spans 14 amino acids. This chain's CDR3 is CASSQPRGANEQYF. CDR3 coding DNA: TGCGCCAGCAGCCAGCCCCGGGGGGCCAACGAGCAGTACTTC.

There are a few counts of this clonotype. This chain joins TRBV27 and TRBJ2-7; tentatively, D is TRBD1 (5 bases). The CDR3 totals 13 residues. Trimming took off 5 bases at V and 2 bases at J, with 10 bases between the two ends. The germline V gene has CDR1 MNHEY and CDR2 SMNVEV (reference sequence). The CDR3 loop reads CASSRGTTYEQYF. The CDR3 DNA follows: TGTGCCAGCAGTAGGGGCACAACCTACGAGCAGTACTTC.

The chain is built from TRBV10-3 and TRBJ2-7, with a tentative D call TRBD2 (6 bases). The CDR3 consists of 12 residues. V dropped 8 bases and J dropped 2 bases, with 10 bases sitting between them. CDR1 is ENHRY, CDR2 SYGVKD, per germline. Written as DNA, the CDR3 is TGTGCCATCGGGGAGGTTCCCTACGAGCAGTACTTC. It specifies CAIGEVPYEQYF.

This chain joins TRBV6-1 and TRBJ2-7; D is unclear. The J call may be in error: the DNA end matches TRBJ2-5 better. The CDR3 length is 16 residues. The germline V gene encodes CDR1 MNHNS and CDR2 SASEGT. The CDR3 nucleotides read TGTGCCAGCAGTGAAAAGCGAGCAGAACTCGGGGAGACCCAGTACTTC. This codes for CASSEKRAELGETQYF.

Here the CDR3 reads CASSQASGPSYEQYF. In DNA form, the CDR3 reads TGTGCCAGCAGCCAGGCAAGCGGGCCGTCCTACGAGCAGTACTTC. The J gene is TRBJ2-7, the V gene TRBV4-2, with D tentatively TRBD2 (6 bases). CDR3 size: 15 residues. V was clipped by 3 bases and J by 1 base, with 13 bases between them. Germline loops: CDR1 LGHNA, CDR2 YNFKEQ.

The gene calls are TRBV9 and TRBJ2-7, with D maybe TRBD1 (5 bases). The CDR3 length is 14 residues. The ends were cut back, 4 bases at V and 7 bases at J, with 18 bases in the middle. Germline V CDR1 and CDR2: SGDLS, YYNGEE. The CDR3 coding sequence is TGTGCCAGCAGCCCCAGACAGTTTACCGATGAGCAGTACTTC. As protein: CASSPRQFTDEQYF.

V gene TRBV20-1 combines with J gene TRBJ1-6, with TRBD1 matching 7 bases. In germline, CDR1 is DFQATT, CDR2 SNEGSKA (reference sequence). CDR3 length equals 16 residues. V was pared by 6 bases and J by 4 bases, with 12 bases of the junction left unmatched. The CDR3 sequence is CSARAVDRPYNSPLHF. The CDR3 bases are TGCAGTGCCAGGGCGGTGGACAGGCCTTATAATTCACCCCTCCACTTT.

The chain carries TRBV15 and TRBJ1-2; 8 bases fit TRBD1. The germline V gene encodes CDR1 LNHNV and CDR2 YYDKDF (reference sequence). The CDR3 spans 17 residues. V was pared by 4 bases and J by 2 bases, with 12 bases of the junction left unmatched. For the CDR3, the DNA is TGTGCCACCAGCACCAACCTCAGGGGGCATCCAAACTATGGCTACACCTTC. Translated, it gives CATSTNLRGHPNYGYTF.

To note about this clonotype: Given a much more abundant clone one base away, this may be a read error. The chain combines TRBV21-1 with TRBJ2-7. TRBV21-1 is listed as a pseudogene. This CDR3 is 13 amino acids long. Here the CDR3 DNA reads TGTGCCAGCAGCCGACGGCGGTACAATGAGCAGTACTTC. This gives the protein CASSRRRYNEQYF.

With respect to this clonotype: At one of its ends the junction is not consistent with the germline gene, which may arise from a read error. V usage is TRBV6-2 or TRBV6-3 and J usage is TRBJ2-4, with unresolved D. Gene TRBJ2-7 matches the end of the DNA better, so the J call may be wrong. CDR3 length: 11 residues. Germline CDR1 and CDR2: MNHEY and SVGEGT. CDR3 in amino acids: CTSSYSYEQYF. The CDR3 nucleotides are TGTACCAGCAGTTACTCTTACGAGCAGTACTTC.